This TCR beta chain was recorded in a study of blood T cells in healthy people across ages. The CDR3 length is 14 residues. Trimming took off 5 bases at V and 4 bases at J, with 12 bases between the two ends. The use of a sample-barcoded 5' primer and a J-beta primer mix characterized a second PCR of about 7 to 12 cycles. TCRdb passed the 5' RACE reads through MiXCR, listing each CDR3 protein once. The table shows roughly 1.5 million distinct CDR3 sequences, with about 45% occurring only once. Donor samples were obtained from healthy Caucasian individuals from Russia, aged 6 to 90. Drawn from each donor were 7.5 to 10 milliliters of peripheral blood.

Sequencing was done on a sample of blood. This receptor was identified in a woman under 30 in good health. The rearrangement uses TRBV12-3 or TRBV12-4 and TRBJ2-1; D ambiguous. The CDR3 DNA reads TGTGCCAGCAGTGTCCGCGACCTTTACAATGAGCAGTTCTTC. This codes for CASSVRDLYNEQFF.